This entry is about one T cell receptor beta chain. Its antigen remains unidentified. The CDR3 is made up of 14 amino acids. V lost 1 base and J lost 6, with 13 bases in between. Germline V gives CDR1 LGHNA, CDR2 YSLEER. Clinical symptoms and serum thyroxine were used for diagnosis; TRAb, thyroid ultrasound and orbital computed tomography were also relied on. A volume of 8 to 10 ml of fresh peripheral blood supplied the PBMCs. This sample is drawn from a study of Graves' ophthalmopathy and Graves' hyperthyroidism. Study-wide points: In blood appeared most of the expanded thyroid clonotypes whose frequency exceeded 0.001.

Amplification of TCR beta CDR3 regions used RNA transcripts. HTBI primers were used in a first-round RT-PCR, which preceded a second-round multiplex PCR. Each CDR3 protein gets one entry after TCRdb re-called the multiplex PCR reads with MiXCR. This sample has around 670,000 distinct CDR3 sequences, with around 40% found just once. This receptor was obtained from an adult man with Graves' ophthalmopathy. The V call is TRBV4-3, the J call TRBJ2-7, with a tentative D call TRBD1 (7 bases). Specimen: peripheral blood. For the CDR3, the DNA is TGCGCCAGCAGCCAAGGCGGGACAGCAACCGAGCAGTACTTC. Protein product: CASSQGGTATEQYF.